Below, one T cell receptor (beta chain) is given with its context. The specificity of this receptor is unknown. No much larger clone is present one base from it, and per-base qualities are unavailable. The method was the immunoSEQ multiplex PCR assay. TCRdb's version of the immuneACCESS table is confined to in-frame rearrangements and falls short of the full clone set. An unresolved V gene accounts for under half of the shortfall where checked; the remainder is of unknown origin. The sample records about 44,000 clones, approximately 89% of which are singletons. Jointly, the top ten make up about 9.4% of the sample. This entry is derived from a study of control samples from healthy donors and cancer patients (dated by TCRdb to 2018 to 2021). V is pruned by 4 bases and J by 3 bases, leaving 8 bases of the junction without a gene match. The germline V gene specifies MGHRA as CDR1 and YSYEKL as CDR2. Measured from the cysteine to the phenylalanine, the CDR3 is 15 residues long. Only the CDR3 DNA stays, 45 bases, in frame from base 1.

The clonotype originates from a woman between 55 and 75 years old with lung cancer. In this chain, TRBV4-1 is recombined with TRBJ2-5; 7 central bases correspond to TRBD2. The sequenced sample was PBMCs. Here is the DNA: TGCGCCAGCAGCCTCTATACCGGACTAGAAGAGACCCAGTACTTC. Its protein is CASSLYTGLEETQYF.